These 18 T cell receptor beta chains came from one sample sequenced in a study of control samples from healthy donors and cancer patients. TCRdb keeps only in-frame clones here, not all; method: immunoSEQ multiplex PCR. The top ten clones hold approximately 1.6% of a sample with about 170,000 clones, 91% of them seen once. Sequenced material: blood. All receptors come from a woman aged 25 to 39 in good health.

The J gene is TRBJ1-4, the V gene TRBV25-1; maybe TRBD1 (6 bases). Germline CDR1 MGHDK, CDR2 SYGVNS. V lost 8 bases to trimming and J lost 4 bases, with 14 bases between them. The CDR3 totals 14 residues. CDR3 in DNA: TGTGCCAGCTCTCCCGGGACAAATAATGAAAAACTGTTTTTT. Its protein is CASSPGTNNEKLFF.

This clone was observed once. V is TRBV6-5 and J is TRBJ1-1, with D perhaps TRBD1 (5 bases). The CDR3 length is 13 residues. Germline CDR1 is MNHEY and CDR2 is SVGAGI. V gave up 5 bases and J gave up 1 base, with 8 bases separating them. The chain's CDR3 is CASSRGRNTEAFF. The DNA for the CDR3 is TGTGCCAGCAGTAGGGGACGGAACACTGAAGCTTTCTTT.

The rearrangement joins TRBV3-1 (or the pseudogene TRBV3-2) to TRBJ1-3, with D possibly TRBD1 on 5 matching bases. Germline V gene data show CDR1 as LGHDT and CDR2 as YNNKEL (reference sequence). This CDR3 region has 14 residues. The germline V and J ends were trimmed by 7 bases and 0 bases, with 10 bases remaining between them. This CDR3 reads CASNNGGSGNTIYF. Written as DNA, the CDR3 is TGTGCCAGCAACAACGGGGGCTCTGGAAACACCATATATTTT.

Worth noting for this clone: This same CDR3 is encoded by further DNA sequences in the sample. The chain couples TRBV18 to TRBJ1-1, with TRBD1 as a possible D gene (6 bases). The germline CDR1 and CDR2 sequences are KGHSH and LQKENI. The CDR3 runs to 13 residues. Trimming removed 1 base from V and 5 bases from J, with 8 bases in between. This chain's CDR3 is CASSPLGGTEAFF. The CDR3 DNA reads TGTGCCAGCTCACCACTAGGGGGGACTGAAGCTTTCTTT.

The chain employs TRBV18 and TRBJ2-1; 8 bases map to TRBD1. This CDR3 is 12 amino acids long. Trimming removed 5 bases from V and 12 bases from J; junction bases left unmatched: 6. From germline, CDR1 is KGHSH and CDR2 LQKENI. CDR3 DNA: TGTGCCAGCTCATCGGACAGGGAAGTGCAGTTCTTC. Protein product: CASSSDREVQFF.

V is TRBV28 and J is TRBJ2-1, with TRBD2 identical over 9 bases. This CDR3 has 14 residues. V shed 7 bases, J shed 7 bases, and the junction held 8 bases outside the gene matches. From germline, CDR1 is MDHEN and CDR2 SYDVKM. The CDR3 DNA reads TGTGCCAGCATCCCGGCGGGAGGGCCAAATGAGCAGTTCTTC. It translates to CASIPAGGPNEQFF.

CDR3 DNA: TGTGCCATCAGTGAGTCGGGACTAGCGGGATTTACAGATACGCAGTATTTT. This gives the protein CAISESGLAGFTDTQYF. The chain recombines TRBV10-3 with TRBJ2-3; 13 positions match TRBD2. After removal of 0 bases from V and 3 bases from J, the junction contained 3 bases not matched to a gene. Germline CDR1 and CDR2: ENHRY and SYGVKD. This CDR3 region has 17 residues.

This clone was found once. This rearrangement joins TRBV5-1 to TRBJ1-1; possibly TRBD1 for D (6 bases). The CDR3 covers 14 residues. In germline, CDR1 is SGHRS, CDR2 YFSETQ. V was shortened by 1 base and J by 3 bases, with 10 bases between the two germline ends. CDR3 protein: CASSLTGSHTEAFF. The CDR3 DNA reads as TGCGCCAGCAGCTTGACAGGGAGTCACACTGAAGCTTTCTTT. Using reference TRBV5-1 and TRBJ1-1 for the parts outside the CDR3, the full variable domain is KAGVTQTPRYLIKTRGQQVTLSCSPISGHRSVSWYQQTPGQGLQFLFEYFSETQRNKGNFPGRFSGRQFSNSRSEMNVSTLELGDSALYLCASSLTGSHTEAFFGQGTRLTVV.

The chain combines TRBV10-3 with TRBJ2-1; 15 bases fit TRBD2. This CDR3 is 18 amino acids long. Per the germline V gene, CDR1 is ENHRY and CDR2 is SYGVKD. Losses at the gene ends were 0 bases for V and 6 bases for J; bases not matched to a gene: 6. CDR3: CAISESLRTSGGANEQFF. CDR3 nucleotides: TGTGCCATCAGTGAGTCGCTTCGGACTAGCGGGGGGGCCAATGAGCAGTTCTTC.

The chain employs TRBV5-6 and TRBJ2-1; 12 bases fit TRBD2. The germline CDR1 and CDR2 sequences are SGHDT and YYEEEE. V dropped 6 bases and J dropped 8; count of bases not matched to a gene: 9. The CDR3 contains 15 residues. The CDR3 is CASTRTSGTYYEQFF. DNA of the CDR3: TGTGCCAGCACCCGGACTAGCGGGACGTATTATGAGCAGTTCTTC.

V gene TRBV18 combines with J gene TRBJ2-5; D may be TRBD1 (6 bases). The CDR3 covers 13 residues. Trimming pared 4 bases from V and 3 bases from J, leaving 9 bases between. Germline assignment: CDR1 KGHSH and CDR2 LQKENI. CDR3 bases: TGTGCCAGCTCACTAGGGACAAAAGAGACCCAGTACTTC. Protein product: CASSLGTKETQYF. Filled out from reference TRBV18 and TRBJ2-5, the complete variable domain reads NAGVMQNPRHLVRRRGQEARLRCSPMKGHSHVYWYRQLPEEGLKFMVYLQKENIIDESGMPKERFSAEFPKEGPSILRIQQVVRGDSAAYFCASSLGTKETQYFGPGTRLLVL.

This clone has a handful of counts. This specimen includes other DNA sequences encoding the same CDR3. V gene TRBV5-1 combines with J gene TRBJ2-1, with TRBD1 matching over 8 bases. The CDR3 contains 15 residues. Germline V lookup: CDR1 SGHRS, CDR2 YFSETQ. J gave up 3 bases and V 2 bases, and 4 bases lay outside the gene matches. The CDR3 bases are TGCGCCAGCAGCTTAGAGGGACAGGACTACAATGAGCAGTTCTTC. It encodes CASSLEGQDYNEQFF.

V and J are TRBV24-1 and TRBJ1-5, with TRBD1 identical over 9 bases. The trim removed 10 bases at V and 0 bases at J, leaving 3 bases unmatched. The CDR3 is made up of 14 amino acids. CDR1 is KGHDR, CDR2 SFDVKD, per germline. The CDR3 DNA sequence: TGTGCCACGGGGGACAGGGATAGCAATCAGCCCCAGCATTTT. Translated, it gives CATGDRDSNQPQHF.

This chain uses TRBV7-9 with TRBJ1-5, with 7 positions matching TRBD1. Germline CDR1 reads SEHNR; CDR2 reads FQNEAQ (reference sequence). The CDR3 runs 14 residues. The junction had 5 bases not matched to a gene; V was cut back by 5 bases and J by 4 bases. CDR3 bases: TGTGCCAGCAGCCCCGGGACAGAGAATCAGCCCCAGCATTTT. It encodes CASSPGTENQPQHF.

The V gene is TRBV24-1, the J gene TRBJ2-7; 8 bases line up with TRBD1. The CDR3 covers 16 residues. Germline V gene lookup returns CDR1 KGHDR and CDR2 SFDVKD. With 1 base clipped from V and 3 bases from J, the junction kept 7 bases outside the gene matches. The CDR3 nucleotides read TGTGCCACCAGTGATTTCTGGACAGGGAAGGACTACGAGCAGTACTTC. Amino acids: CATSDFWTGKDYEQYF.

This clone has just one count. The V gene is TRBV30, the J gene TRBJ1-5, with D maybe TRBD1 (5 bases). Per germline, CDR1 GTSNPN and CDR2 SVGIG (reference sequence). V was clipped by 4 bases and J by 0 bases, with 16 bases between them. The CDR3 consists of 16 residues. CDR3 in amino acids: CAWNPGHHYSNQPQHF. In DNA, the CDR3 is TGTGCCTGGAACCCCGGACACCATTATAGCAATCAGCCCCAGCATTTT.

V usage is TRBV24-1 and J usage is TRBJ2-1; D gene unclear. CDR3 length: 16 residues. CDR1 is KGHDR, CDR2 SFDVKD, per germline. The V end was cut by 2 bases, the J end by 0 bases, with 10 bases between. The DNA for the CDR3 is TGTGCCACCAGTGATTCCGGGCTACTCTCCTACAATGAGCAGTTCTTC. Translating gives CATSDSGLLSYNEQFF.

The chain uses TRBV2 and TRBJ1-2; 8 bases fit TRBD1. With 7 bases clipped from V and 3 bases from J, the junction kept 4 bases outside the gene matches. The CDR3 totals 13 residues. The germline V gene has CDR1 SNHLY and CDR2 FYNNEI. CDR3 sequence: CASNGQGDYGYTF. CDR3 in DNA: TGTGCCAGCAATGGACAGGGCGACTATGGCTACACCTTC.